This T cell receptor beta chain comes out of a study of shared clonotypes between healthy human individuals. General study points: The low donor count limited represented genetic and exposure-history diversity. Naive subsets, compared against memory subsets, generally had larger estimated richness values.

About this clone itself: Its specificity is not known.

Profiled with immunoSEQ multiplex PCR; TCRdb holds only in-frame clones, not every one. The sample contains roughly 2.5 million clones, approximately 92% of which appear only once. The sequenced sample was naive CD4+ T cells sorted from blood. Described subset: CD45RA+ positively selected. This clonotype was obtained from a man aged 18 to 35 in good health.

The CDR3 coding sequence is TGTGCCAGCACCCCAGGGGGCGCAGGCTCACCCCTCCACTTT. It encodes CASTPGGAGSPLHF. The chain links TRBV6-6 to TRBJ1-6, with 8 bases lining up with TRBD1. Germline V gene sequence: CDR1 MNHNY, CDR2 SVGAGI (reference sequence). The CDR3 spans 14 residues. The trim removed 7 bases at V and 10 bases at J, leaving 9 bases unmatched.